What follows describes a single T cell receptor beta chain. TCRdb's table, derived via immunoSEQ multiplex PCR, lists solely in-frame clones and lacks some. The sample contains roughly 150,000 clones, about 86% of which appear only once. Two negative PCRs, clearance, or symptom resolution characterized the recovered Cohort 3 donors. The record originates from a study of blood T cell repertoires in COVID-19. Study at large: There were acute and convalescent COVID-19 samples, and they came from the United States, Italy and Spain.

This CDR3 comprises 14 residues. Germline V gene data show CDR1 as ENHRY and CDR2 as SYGVKD. J gave up 7 bases and V 6 bases, and 6 bases lay outside the gene matches. This sequence joins TRBV10-3 and TRBJ1-5, with 10 bases matching TRBD1. This sequence originates from a man between 50 and 59 years old who had recovered from COVID-19. The specimen sequenced was PBMCs or T cells enriched from blood (not recorded which). Written as DNA, the CDR3 is TGTGCCATCAGCGCTCGGGACAGGGGCCAGCCCCAGCATTTT. It encodes CAISARDRGQPQHF.